Below, one T cell receptor (beta chain) is given with its context. Its cognate antigen is unknown. The germline CDR1 and CDR2 sequences are SEHNR and FQNEAQ (reference sequence). V lost 5 bases and J lost 2; bases outside the gene matches: 8. The CDR3 runs to 15 residues. The data were obtained in a study of post-analysis software for immune sequencing data. Overall study: Courses of disease covered relapsing-remitting, secondary progressive and progressive-relapsing multiple sclerosis.

Whole-study results and caveats: TRBV5-6, TRBV5-1 and TRBV20-1 were among roughly 5 TRBV segments more frequent in patients than controls. Relative to controls, patients with multiple sclerosis showed significantly lower normalized Chao1 diversity. Under F measure analysis, samples from one preparation batch co-clustered strongly.

TCR beta libraries were prepared from cDNA with unique molecular identifiers. The source material, about 0.9 to 10 million T cells, gave rise to about 460,000 cDNA molecules. TCRdb re-derived calls from the PCR reads in MiXCR, one entry per CDR3 protein. The sample has approximately 630,000 distinct CDR3 sequences; approximately 60% are singletons. The genes are TRBV7-9 and TRBJ2-7, with 8 bases lining up with TRBD2. Sequenced sample: blood. The origin of this receptor is a girl aged 2 to 10 with multiple sclerosis. The CDR3 sequence: CASSGTSGTPYEQYF. In DNA form, the CDR3 reads TGTGCCAGCAGCGGTACTAGCGGAACCCCCTACGAGCAGTACTTC.